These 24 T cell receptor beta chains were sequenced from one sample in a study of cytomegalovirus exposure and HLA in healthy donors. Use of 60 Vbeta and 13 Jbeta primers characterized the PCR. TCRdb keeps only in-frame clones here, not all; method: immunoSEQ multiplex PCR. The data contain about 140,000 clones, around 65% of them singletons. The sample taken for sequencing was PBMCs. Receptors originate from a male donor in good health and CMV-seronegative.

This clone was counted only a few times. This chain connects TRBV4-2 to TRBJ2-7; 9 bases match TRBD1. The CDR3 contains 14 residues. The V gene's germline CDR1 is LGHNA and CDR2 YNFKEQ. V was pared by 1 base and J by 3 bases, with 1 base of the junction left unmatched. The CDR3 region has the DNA TGTGCCAGCAGCCAAGGACAGGGGGACTACGAGCAGTACTTC. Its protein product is CASSQGQGDYEQYF.

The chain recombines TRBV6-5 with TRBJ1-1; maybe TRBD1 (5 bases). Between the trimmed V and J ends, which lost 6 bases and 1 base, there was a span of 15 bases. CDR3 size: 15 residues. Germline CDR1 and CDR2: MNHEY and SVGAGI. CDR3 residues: CASSTAGGKNTEAFF. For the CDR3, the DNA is TGTGCCAGCAGCACCGCGGGGGGGAAGAACACTGAAGCTTTCTTT.

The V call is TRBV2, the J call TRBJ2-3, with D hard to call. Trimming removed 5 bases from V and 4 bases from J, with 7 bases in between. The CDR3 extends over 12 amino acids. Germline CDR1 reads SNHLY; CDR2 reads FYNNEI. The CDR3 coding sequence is TGTGCCAGCAGTCCTGCGGCAGATACGCAGTATTTT. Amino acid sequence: CASSPAADTQYF. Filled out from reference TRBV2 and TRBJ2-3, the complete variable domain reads EPEVTQTPSHQVTQMGQEVILRCVPISNHLYFYWYRQILGQKVEFLVSFYNNEISEKSEIFDDQFSVERPDGSNFTLKIRSTKLEDSAMYFCASSPAADTQYFGPGTRLTVL.

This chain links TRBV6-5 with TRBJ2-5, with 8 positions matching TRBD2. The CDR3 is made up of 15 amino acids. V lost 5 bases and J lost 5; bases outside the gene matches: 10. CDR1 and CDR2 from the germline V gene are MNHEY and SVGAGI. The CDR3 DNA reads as TGTGCCAGCAGTCGCCTCGGGGGGGCAGGGGAGACCCAGTACTTC. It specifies CASSRLGGAGETQYF.

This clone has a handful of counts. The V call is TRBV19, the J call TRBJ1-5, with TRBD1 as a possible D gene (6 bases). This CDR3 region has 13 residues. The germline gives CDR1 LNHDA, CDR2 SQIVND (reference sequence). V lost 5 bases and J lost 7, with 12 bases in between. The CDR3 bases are TGTGCCAGTAGTCTTGACAGGACGCAGCCCCAGCATTTT. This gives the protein CASSLDRTQPQHF.

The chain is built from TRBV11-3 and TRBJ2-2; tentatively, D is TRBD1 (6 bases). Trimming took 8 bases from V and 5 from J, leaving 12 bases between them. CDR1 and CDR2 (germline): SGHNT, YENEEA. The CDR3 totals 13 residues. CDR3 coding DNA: TGTGCCAGCCGCAGGGGTGGAACCGGGGAGCTGTTTTTT. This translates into CASRRGGTGELFF.

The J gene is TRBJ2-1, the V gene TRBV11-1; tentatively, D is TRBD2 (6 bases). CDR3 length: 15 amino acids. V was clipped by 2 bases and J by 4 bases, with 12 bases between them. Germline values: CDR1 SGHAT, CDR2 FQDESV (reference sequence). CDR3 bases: TGTGCCAGCAGCTTACCTGGCGGGGTTTACAATGAGCAGTTCTTC. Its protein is CASSLPGGVYNEQFF.

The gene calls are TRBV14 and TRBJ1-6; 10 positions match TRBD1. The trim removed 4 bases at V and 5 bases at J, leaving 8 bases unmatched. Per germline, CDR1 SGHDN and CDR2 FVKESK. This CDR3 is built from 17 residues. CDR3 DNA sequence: TGTGCCAGCAGCCTCCGCCCGGGACAGGGGCATAATTCACCCCTCCACTTT. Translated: CASSLRPGQGHNSPLHF.

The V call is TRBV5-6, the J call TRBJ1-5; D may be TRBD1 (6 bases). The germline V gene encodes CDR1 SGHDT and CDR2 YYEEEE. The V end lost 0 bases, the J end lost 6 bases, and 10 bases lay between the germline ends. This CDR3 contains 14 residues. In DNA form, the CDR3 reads TGTGCCAGCAGCTTGGACAGGGTGAGTCAGCCCCAGCATTTT. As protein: CASSLDRVSQPQHF.

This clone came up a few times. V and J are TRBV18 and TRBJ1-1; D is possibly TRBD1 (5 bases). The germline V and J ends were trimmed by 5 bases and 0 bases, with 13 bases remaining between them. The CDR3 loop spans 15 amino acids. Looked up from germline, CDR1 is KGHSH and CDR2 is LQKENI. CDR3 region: CASSDTGKLNTEAFF. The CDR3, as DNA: TGTGCCAGCTCAGATACAGGAAAATTGAACACTGAAGCTTTCTTT.

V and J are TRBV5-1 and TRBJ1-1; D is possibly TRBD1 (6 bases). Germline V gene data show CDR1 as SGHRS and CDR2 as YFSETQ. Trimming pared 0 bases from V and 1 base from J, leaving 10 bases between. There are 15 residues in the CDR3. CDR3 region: CASSLEAGANTEAFF. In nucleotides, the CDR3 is TGCGCCAGCAGCTTGGAAGCAGGGGCGAACACTGAAGCTTTCTTT.

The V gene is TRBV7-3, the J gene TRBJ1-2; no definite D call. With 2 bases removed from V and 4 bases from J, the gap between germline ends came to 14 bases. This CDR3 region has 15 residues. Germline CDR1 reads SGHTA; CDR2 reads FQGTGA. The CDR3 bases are TGTGCCAGCAGCTTACAGTCCCCCTCAAGCTATGGCTACACCTTC. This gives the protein CASSLQSPSSYGYTF.

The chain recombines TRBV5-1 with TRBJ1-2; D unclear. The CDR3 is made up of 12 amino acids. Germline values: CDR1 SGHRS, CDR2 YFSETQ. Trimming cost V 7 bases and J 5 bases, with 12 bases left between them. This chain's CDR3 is CASRTERYGYTF. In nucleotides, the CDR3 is TGCGCCAGCCGTACTGAGAGATATGGCTACACCTTC.

CDR3 sequence reads: CASSPGTGGTTTTFNEQFF. CDR3 nucleotide sequence: TGTGCCAGCAGCCCCGGGACAGGGGGTACTACTACTACTTTCAATGAGCAGTTCTTC. This chain links TRBV5-6 with TRBJ2-1; 11 bases align to TRBD1. CDR3 length: 19 residues. Germline CDR1 is SGHDT and CDR2 is YYEEEE. The J segment lost 6 bases and the V segment lost 4 bases, leaving 18 bases of the junction unmatched. The full variable domain, rest sourced from reference TRBV5-6 and TRBJ2-1, is DAGVTQSPTHLIKTRGQQVTLRCSPKSGHDTVSWYQQALGQGPQFIFQYYEEEERQRGNFPDRFSGHQFPNYSSELNVNALLLGDSALYLCASSPGTGGTTTTFNEQFFGPGTRLTVL.

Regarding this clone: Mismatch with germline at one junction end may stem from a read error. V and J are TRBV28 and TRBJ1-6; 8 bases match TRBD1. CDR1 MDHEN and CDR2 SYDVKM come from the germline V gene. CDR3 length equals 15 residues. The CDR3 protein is CPSSRGTGRNSPLHF. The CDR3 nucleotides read TGTCCCAGCAGTCGGGGGACAGGTAGAAATTCACCCCTCCACTTT.

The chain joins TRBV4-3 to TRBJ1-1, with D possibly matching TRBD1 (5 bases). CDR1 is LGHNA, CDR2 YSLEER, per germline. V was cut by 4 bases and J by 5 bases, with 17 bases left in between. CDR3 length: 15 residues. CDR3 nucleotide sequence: TGCGCCAGCAGCCTCGTCCAGGGATGGTTGACTGAAGCTTTCTTT. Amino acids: CASSLVQGWLTEAFF.

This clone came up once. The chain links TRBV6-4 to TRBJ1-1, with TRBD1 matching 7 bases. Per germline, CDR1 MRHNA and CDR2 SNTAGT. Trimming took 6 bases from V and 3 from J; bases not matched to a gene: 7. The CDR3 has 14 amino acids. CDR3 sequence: CASRETGRDTEAFF. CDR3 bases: TGTGCCAGCAGAGAGACAGGGCGCGACACTGAAGCTTTCTTT.

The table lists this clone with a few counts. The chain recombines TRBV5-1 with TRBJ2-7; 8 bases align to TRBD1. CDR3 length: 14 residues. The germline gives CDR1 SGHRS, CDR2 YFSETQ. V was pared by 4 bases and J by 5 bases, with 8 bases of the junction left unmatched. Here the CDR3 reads CASSPPGGVDEQYF. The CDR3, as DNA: TGCGCCAGCAGCCCACCAGGGGGCGTCGACGAGCAGTACTTC. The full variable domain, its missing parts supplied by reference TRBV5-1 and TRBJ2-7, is KAGVTQTPRYLIKTRGQQVTLSCSPISGHRSVSWYQQTPGQGLQFLFEYFSETQRNKGNFPGRFSGRQFSNSRSEMNVSTLELGDSALYLCASSPPGGVDEQYFGPGTRLTVT.

The CDR3 protein is CASSLLSGGLDYEQYF. The CDR3 nucleotides are TGTGCCAGCAGCCTACTGAGCGGGGGCCTCGATTACGAGCAGTACTTC. The chain employs TRBV11-2 and TRBJ2-7, with 8 bases identical to TRBD2. This CDR3 is 16 amino acids long. Germline CDR1 is SGHAT and CDR2 is FQNNGV. The V and J ends lost 5 bases and 4 bases, in that order; junction bases with no gene match: 13.

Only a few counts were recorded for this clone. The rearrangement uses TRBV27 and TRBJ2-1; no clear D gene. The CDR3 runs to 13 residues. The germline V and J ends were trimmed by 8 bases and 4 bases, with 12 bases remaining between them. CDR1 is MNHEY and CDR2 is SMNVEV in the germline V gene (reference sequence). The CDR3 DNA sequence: TGTGCCAGCGGAAGGATACTATACAATGAGCAGTTCTTC. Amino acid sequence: CASGRILYNEQFF.

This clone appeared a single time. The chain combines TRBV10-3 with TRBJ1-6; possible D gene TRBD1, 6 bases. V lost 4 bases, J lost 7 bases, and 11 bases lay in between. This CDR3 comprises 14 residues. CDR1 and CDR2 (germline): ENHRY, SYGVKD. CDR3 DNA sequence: TGTGCCATCAGTGGGAACAGGGCAAATTCACCCCTCCACTTT. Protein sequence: CAISGNRANSPLHF.

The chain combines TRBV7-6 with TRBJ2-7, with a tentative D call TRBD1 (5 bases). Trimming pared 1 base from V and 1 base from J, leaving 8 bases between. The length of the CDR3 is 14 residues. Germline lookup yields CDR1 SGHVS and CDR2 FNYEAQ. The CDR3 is CASSLGDRSYEQYF. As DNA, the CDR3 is TGTGCCAGCAGCTTAGGAGACAGATCCTACGAGCAGTACTTC.

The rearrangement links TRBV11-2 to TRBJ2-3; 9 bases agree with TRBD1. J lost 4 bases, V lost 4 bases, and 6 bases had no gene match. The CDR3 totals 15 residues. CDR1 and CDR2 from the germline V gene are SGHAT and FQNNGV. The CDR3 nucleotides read TGTGCCAGCAGCTCCGGACAGGGGAGGGCAGATACGCAGTATTTT. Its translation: CASSSGQGRADTQYF. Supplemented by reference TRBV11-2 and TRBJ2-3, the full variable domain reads EAGVAQSPRYKIIEKRQSVAFWCNPISGHATLYWYQQILGQGPKLLIQFQNNGVVDDSQLPKDRFSAERLKGVDSTLKIQPAKLEDSAVYLCASSSGQGRADTQYFGPGTRLTVL.

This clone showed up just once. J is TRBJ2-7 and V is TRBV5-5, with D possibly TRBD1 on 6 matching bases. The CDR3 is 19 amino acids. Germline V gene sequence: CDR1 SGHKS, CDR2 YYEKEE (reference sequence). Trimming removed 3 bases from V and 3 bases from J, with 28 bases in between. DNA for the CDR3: TGTGCCAGCAGCTCGCGGACGACAGGTAACATCGACCTTAGCTACGAGCAGTACTTC. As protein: CASSSRTTGNIDLSYEQYF.